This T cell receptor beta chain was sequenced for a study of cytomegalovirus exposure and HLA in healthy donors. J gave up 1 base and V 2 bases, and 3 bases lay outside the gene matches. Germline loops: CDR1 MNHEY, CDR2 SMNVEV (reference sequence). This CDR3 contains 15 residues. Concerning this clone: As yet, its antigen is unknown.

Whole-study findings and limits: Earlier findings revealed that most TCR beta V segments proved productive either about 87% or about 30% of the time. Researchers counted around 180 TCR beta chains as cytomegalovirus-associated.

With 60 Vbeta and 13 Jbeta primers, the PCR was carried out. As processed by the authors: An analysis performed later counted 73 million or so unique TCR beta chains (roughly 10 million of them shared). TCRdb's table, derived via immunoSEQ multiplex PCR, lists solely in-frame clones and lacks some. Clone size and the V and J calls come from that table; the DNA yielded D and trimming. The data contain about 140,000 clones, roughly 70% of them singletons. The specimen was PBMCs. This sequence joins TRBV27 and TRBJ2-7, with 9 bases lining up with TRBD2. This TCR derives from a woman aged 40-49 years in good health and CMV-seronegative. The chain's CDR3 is CASSLTGLASYEQYF. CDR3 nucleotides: TGTGCCAGCAGTTTAACGGGACTAGCATCCTACGAGCAGTACTTC.